This entry concerns a single T cell receptor (beta chain). What it binds is unknown. Trimming removed 2 bases from V and 5 bases from J, with 13 bases in between. The length of the CDR3 is 14 residues. The V gene's germline CDR1 is SGHDT and CDR2 YYEEEE. The entry originates in a study of shared clonotypes between healthy human individuals. Overall study results and limits: Approximately 4.6% of naive CD4 clonotypes were shared across a few donors.

Measured with immunoSEQ multiplex PCR; TCRdb has only the in-frame clones, and not every one. The repertoire holds 550,000 to 800,000 clones, with approximately 74% as singletons. The specimen sequenced was memory CD4+ T cells sorted from blood. Subset indicated: CD45RA-negative fraction. The origin of this receptor is a woman under 40 in good health. The V and J genes are TRBV5-6 and TRBJ1-1; D is unclear. The CDR3 DNA reads TGTGCCAGCAGCTTTGGGGATCGGCGGACTGAAGCTTTCTTT. Amino acids: CASSFGDRRTEAFF.